The 9 T cell receptor beta chains presented below share a single source sample, sequenced in a study of post-analysis software for immune sequencing data. Study-wide results and caveats: Included in a set of five TRBV segments more frequent in patients than controls were TRBV5-6, TRBV5-1 and TRBV20-1.

Which antigens these TCRs recognize remains unknown. The TCR beta cDNA libraries contained unique molecular identifiers. Using its own MiXCR run on the PCR reads, TCRdb lists one record per CDR3 protein. The sample includes fewer than 900,000 distinct CDR3 sequences, approximately 44% seen only once; the top ten take 4.9%. The sequencing input was blood. These receptors all come from a girl aged 5 to 17 with multiple sclerosis.

V gene TRBV6-1 combines with J gene TRBJ2-3; D tentatively reads TRBD1 or TRBD2 (5 bases each). Between the trimmed V and J ends, which lost 6 bases and 0 bases, there was a span of 19 bases. The length of the CDR3 is 17 residues. Germline values: CDR1 MNHNS, CDR2 SASEGT. The CDR3 region has the DNA TGTGCCAGCAGCCTAGGAACCGGGACGGTGAGCACAGATACGCAGTATTTT. Encoded protein: CASSLGTGTVSTDTQYF.

V is TRBV7-9 and J is TRBJ2-5; possibly TRBD1 or TRBD2 for D (5 bases each). This CDR3 spans 16 amino acids. Germline V gives CDR1 SEHNR, CDR2 FQNEAQ (reference sequence). The V end lost 7 bases, the J end lost 5 bases, and 23 bases lay between the germline ends. The CDR3 DNA sequence: TGTGCCAGCACCCTTCCCGGGACCTCGACCAGGGAGACCCAGTACTTC. Protein: CASTLPGTSTRETQYF. The full variable domain, its missing parts supplied by reference TRBV7-9 and TRBJ2-5, is DTGVSQNPRHKITKRGQNVTFRCDPISEHNRLYWYRQTLGQGPEFLTYFQNEAQLEKSRLLSDRFSAERPKGSFSTLEIQRTEQGDSAMYLCASTLPGTSTRETQYFGPGTRLLVL.

Concerning this clonotype: A junction boundary mismatches the germline segment, possibly from a read error. V and J are TRBV12-3 or TRBV12-4 and TRBJ1-5, with D unclear. The CDR3 length is 14 residues. This CDR3 is CASSFTGVGQPRHF. CDR3 coding DNA: TGTGCCAGCAGTTTCACCGGGGTCGGGCAGCCCCGGCATTTT.

This chain links TRBV7-8 with TRBJ2-1, with TRBD2 matching over 10 bases. Unmatched junction bases numbered 9, after V lost 5 bases and J lost 5 bases. The length of the CDR3 is 16 residues. Germline V gene sequence: CDR1 SGHVS, CDR2 FQNEAQ. The CDR3 spells CASSANRLAGNNEQFF. Written as DNA, the CDR3 is TGTGCCAGCAGCGCAAATCGACTAGCGGGCAACAATGAGCAGTTCTTC.

This clonotype was seen a handful of times. The genes are TRBV12-3 or TRBV12-4 and TRBJ2-7, with no clear D. This CDR3 is built from 15 residues. V lost 0 bases and J 5 bases, leaving 14 bases between the germline ends. This CDR3 is CASSLALGGWDEQYF. In DNA form, the CDR3 reads TGTGCCAGCAGTTTAGCGCTTGGTGGCTGGGACGAGCAGTACTTC.

This clonotype was counted between two and nine times. The chain couples TRBV5-1 to TRBJ2-1; TRBD2 agrees at 12 bases. This CDR3 comprises 15 residues. Germline values: CDR1 SGHRS, CDR2 YFSETQ. V was clipped by 0 bases and J by 10 bases; unmatched bases: 5. The CDR3, as DNA: TGCGCCAGCAGCTTGGGACTAGCGGGAGAACGGGAGCAGTTCTTC. Translation: CASSLGLAGEREQFF.

Points on this clonotype: A read error may account for a junction end that differs from germline. The CDR3 reads CASSQDLVDEQFF. CDR3 DNA: TGTGCCAGCAGCCAAGATTTGGTGGATGAGCAGTTCTTC. The rearrangement joins TRBV4-3 to TRBJ2-1; D gene ambiguous. Germline V gives CDR1 LGHNA, CDR2 YSLEER. CDR3 length: 13 amino acids.

This chain joins TRBV7-8 and TRBJ1-5; 8 bases align to TRBD1. The CDR3 spans 16 residues. CDR1 and CDR2 from the germline V gene are SGHVS and FQNEAQ. V gave up 2 bases and J gave up 5 bases; unmatched junction bases: 8. CDR3 DNA sequence: TGTGCCAGCAGCTTAATCCAGGGGGCTCGGCATCAGCCCCAGCATTTT. Residues: CASSLIQGARHQPQHF.

This chain uses TRBV20-1 with TRBJ2-5; the match to TRBD1 covers 11 bases. This CDR3 has 15 amino acids. V was pared by 1 base and J by 4 bases, with 5 bases of the junction left unmatched. Germline V gene sequence: CDR1 DFQATT, CDR2 SNEGSKA (reference sequence). CDR3 in DNA: TGCAGTGCTAGAGCGGGACAGGGGGTCGGAGAGACCCAGTACTTC. It yields the protein CSARAGQGVGETQYF.